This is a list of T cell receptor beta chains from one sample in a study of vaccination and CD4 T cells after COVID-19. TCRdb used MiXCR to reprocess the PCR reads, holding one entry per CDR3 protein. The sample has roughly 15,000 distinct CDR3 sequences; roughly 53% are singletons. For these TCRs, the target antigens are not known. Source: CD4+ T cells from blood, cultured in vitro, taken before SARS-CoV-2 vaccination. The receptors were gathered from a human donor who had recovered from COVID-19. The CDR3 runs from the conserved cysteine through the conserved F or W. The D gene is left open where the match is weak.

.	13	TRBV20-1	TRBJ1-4	CSARQGTNEKLFF
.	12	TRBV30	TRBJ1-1	CAWTQVPTEAFF
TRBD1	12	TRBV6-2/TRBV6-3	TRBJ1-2	CASTTGPHGYTF
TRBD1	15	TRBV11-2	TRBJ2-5	CASSLDRGRQETQYF
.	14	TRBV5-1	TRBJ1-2	CASSLEGSNYGYTF
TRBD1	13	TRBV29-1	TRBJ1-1	CSVTGVLNTEAFF
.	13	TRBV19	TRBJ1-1	CASSMRGTTEAFF
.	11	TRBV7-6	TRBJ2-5	CASSPSETQYF
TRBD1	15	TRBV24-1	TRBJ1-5	CATSVRDSLNQPQHF
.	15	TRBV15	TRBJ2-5	CATSRDTGPQETQYF
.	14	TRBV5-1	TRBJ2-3	CASSLVQGADTQYF
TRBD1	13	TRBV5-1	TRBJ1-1	CASSWTGDTEAFF
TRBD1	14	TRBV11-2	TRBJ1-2	CASRSDRGNYGYTF
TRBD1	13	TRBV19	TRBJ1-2	CASRKQGASGYTF
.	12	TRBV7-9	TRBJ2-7	CASSLDRAEQYF
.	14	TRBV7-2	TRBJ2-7	CASSPGSNRPEQYF
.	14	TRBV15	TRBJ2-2	CATSSQGNTGELFF
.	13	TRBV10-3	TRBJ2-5	CAISETSQETQYF
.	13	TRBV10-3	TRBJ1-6	CATLGGANSPLHF
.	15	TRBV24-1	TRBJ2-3	CATSSSEGRTDTQYF
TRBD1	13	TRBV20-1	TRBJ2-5	CSASGQGQETQYF
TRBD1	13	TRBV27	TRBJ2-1	CAIRDRGRHEQFF
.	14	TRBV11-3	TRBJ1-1	CASSLGQGYTEAFF
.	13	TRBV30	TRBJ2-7	CAWSVKGAYEQYF
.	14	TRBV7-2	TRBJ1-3	CASSLEGLGNTIYF
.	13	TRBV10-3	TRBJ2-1	CAISESAVAEQFF
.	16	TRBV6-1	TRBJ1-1	CASSRETTGMNTEAFF